One sample yielded the 23 T cell receptor beta chains listed below, sequenced in a study of human T cells and chemical hapten exposure. MiXCR, run by TCRdb on the RACE reads, gives a single entry per CDR3 protein. The sample lists 340,000 or so distinct CDR3 sequences, approximately 6.3% occurring once. Time point specified: patch test 1, 2 weeks after DPC sensitization. Stated treatment: therapeutic diphenylcyclopropenone sensitization with weekly scalp DPC. Sequencing was performed on whole blood, taken in connection with sensitization to the hapten diphenylcyclopropenone (DPC). The receptors derive from a young woman with alopecia areata. Some clones in this sample may be carry-over from other donors' samples.

This clonotype was seen a handful of times. The rearrangement links TRBV5-4 to TRBJ2-5; D might be TRBD1 or TRBD2, each matching 7 bases. V shed 6 bases and J shed 3 bases, with 15 bases lying between them. Germline CDR1 and CDR2: SGHNT and YYREEE (reference sequence). The CDR3 sequence is 14 residues long. CDR3 sequence: CASTETGREETQYF. The CDR3 nucleotides read TGTGCCAGCACAGAGACAGGGAGGGAAGAGACCCAGTACTTC.

In its sample, this clonotype was seen many times. The chain employs TRBV6-5 and TRBJ1-6, with D maybe TRBD1 (6 bases). Germline CDR1 MNHEY, CDR2 SVGAGI. Trimming pared 5 bases from V and 6 bases from J, leaving 17 bases between. There are 16 residues in the CDR3. The CDR3 spells CASSTSGAFINSPLHF. CDR3 sequence (DNA): TGTGCCAGCAGTACCTCAGGGGCATTTATTAATTCACCCCTCCACTTT.

This clonotype showed up many times. The rearrangement uses TRBV7-9 and TRBJ2-4; 10 bases map to TRBD2. J gave up 0 bases and V 5 bases, and 16 bases lay outside the gene matches. This CDR3 has 20 amino acids. Per germline, CDR1 SEHNR and CDR2 FQNEAQ (reference sequence). CDR3 sequence: CASSHMLASGGLLAKNIQYF. The CDR3 coding sequence is TGTGCCAGCAGCCACATGCTGGCTAGCGGGGGTCTATTAGCCAAAAACATTCAGTACTTC. Looking up the rest from reference TRBV7-9 and TRBJ2-4 gives the full variable domain: DTGVSQNPRHKITKRGQNVTFRCDPISEHNRLYWYRQTLGQGPEFLTYFQNEAQLEKSRLLSDRFSAERPKGSFSTLEIQRTEQGDSAMYLCASSHMLASGGLLAKNIQYFGAGTRLSVL.

This clonotype was recorded at least ten times. CDR3 nucleotides: TGTGCCAGCAGAGCTAATGCCGACAGGGGGAAAAGTCAGCCCCAGCATTTT. It is translated as CASRANADRGKSQPQHF. The V and J genes are TRBV6-4 and TRBJ1-5; TRBD1 matches 9 bases. Germline V CDR1 and CDR2: MRHNA, SNTAGT. Unmatched junction bases numbered 15, after V lost 6 bases and J lost 6 bases. This CDR3 contains 17 residues.

Only a few counts were recorded for this clonotype. This sequence joins TRBV12-3 or TRBV12-4 and TRBJ2-1; 8 bases are a match to TRBD1. The V and J ends lost 6 bases and 5 bases, in that order; junction bases with no gene match: 9. The CDR3 extends over 15 amino acids. In nucleotides, the CDR3 is TGTGCCAGCAGCCATCTGGGACAGGAACACAATGAGCAGTTCTTC. It translates to CASSHLGQEHNEQFF.

In this sample, this clonotype turned up many times. The V and J genes are TRBV16 and TRBJ2-7; D may match TRBD1 or TRBD2 (5 bases each). Germline V gene data show CDR1 as KGHSY and CDR2 as FQNENV. V was pared by 4 bases and J by 0 bases, with 16 bases between. CDR3 size: 16 residues. Written as DNA, the CDR3 is TGTGCCAGCAGCCGTATCCGGGACCGTAGCTCCTACGAGCAGTACTTC. As protein: CASSRIRDRSSYEQYF.

This clonotype was seen repeatedly, ten times or more. This rearrangement joins TRBV19 to TRBJ2-1, with D maybe TRBD1 (6 bases). Trimming shortened V by 10 bases and J by 9 bases, and 19 bases separated the two germline ends. The CDR3 spans 13 residues. CDR1 and CDR2 from the germline V gene are LNHDA and SQIVND (reference sequence). CDR3 in DNA: TGTGCCACCGCGAATCCAGGACAGCGTGAGCAGTTCTTC. The encoded protein is CATANPGQREQFF.

The chain carries TRBV27 and TRBJ2-3; 11 positions agree with TRBD1. The trim removed 2 bases at V and 2 bases at J, leaving 3 bases unmatched. The CDR3 loop spans 16 amino acids. Looked up from germline, CDR1 is MNHEY and CDR2 is SMNVEV (reference sequence). Here the CDR3 DNA reads TGTGCCAGCAGTTTACTGGGACAGGGGGTCACAGATACGCAGTATTTT. As protein: CASSLLGQGVTDTQYF.

The sample holds one count of this clonotype. Just one base apart from a much larger clone, this may be a read error. This sequence joins TRBV6-5 and TRBJ1-1; D uncertain. Germline-derived CDR1 and CDR2 are MNHEY and SVGAGI. The CDR3 totals 15 residues. The CDR3 is CASSYSYHGYAEAYF. For the CDR3, the DNA is TGTGCCAGCAGTTACTCTTATCACGGATACGCTGAAGCTTACTTT.

This clonotype was found a few times. V and J are TRBV20-1 and TRBJ1-4; D uncertain. The germline gives CDR1 DFQATT, CDR2 SNEGSKA (reference sequence). This CDR3 spans 15 amino acids. V lost 0 bases to trimming and J lost 5 bases, with 13 bases between them. The CDR3 region is CSARDRWQENEKLFF. The CDR3 DNA follows: TGCAGTGCTAGAGATAGGTGGCAGGAAAATGAAAAACTGTTTTTT.

The V gene is TRBV4-3, the J gene TRBJ2-3, with D possibly matching TRBD1 (6 bases). CDR1 and CDR2 (germline): LGHNA, YSLEER. Trimming pared 4 bases from V and 2 bases from J, leaving 13 bases between. There are 15 residues in the CDR3. The CDR3 reads CASSRLGQPTDTQYF. CDR3 DNA sequence: TGCGCCAGCAGCCGGCTAGGACAGCCCACAGATACGCAGTATTTT.

This clonotype was seen a handful of times. Here the CDR3 DNA reads TGTGCCAGCAGCAGGACTAGCGGGGGCCCCCCTACGAGGTACTTC. Encoded protein: CASSRTSGGPPTRYF. The V call is TRBV7-2, the J call TRBJ2-7; TRBD2 agrees at 13 bases. The germline gives CDR1 SGHTA, CDR2 FQGNSA. There are 15 residues in the CDR3. Trimming took 5 bases from V and 12 from J; bases not matched to a gene: 13.

As DNA, the CDR3 is TGTGCCAGCAGCTCGGACCTAGTAGAGACCCAGTACTTC. It specifies CASSSDLVETQYF. This sequence joins TRBV7-2 and TRBJ2-5, with D uncertain. Per the germline V gene, CDR1 is SGHTA and CDR2 is FQGNSA. The CDR3 is 13 amino acids. Trimming cost V 4 bases and J 4 bases, with 10 bases left between them.

This clonotype has ten or more counts. This rearrangement joins TRBV27 to TRBJ2-3; D is unresolved. CDR3 length equals 13 residues. V was clipped by 2 bases and J by 6 bases, with 9 bases between them. In germline, CDR1 is MNHEY, CDR2 SMNVEV (reference sequence). This CDR3 reads CASSLGPRDTQYF. The CDR3 nucleotides are TGTGCCAGCAGTTTAGGGCCAAGGGATACGCAGTATTTT.

This clonotype was picked up many times. This sequence joins TRBV5-1 and TRBJ2-7, with a possible D match to TRBD1 (6 bases). This CDR3 has 13 amino acids. The V end lost 2 bases, the J end lost 6 bases, and 12 bases lay between the germline ends. The germline CDR1 and CDR2 sequences are SGHRS and YFSETQ. The CDR3 loop reads CASSLVRGREQYF. In DNA, the CDR3 is TGCGCCAGCAGCTTAGTCAGGGGCCGCGAGCAGTACTTC.

This clonotype has just a few counts. The rearrangement uses TRBV29-1 and TRBJ1-2; the D gene is possibly TRBD1 (5 bases). Deletions cut 3 bases from V and 4 bases from J, with 15 bases between. Germline CDR1 and CDR2: SQVTM and ANQGSEA. CDR3 length equals 14 residues. DNA of the CDR3: TGCAGCGTTGAGGGGACTCAAGGTCCCTATGGCTACACCTTC. Translating it yields CSVEGTQGPYGYTF.

This clonotype was detected ten times or more. CDR3 in DNA: TGTGCCAGCAGTTTAGCGCGAGGGACTGTCGCCTACGAGCAGTACTTC. Amino acids: CASSLARGTVAYEQYF. The chain has TRBV12-3 or TRBV12-4 and TRBJ2-7; D possibly corresponds to TRBD2 (6 bases). CDR3 length equals 16 residues. Trimming took off 0 bases at V and 2 bases at J, with 14 bases between the two ends.

Many counts were recorded for this clonotype. The chain carries TRBV27 and TRBJ2-3; D is uncertain. The length of the CDR3 is 15 residues. Trimming took 4 bases from V and 2 from J, leaving 13 bases between them. Per germline, CDR1 MNHEY and CDR2 SMNVEV (reference sequence). The chain's CDR3 is CASSSSLVPTDTQYF. The CDR3 nucleotides read TGTGCCAGCAGTTCCTCCTTAGTCCCCACAGATACGCAGTATTTT.

Many counts were recorded for this clonotype. This rearrangement joins TRBV7-2 to TRBJ2-3; no firm D call. The V gene's germline CDR1 is SGHTA and CDR2 FQGNSA. V lost 5 bases and J lost 5, with 8 bases in between. The CDR3 spans 12 residues. The CDR3 spells CASSPLGDTQYF. Here the CDR3 DNA reads TGTGCCAGCAGCCCCCTTGGAGATACGCAGTATTTT. Supplemented by reference TRBV7-2 and TRBJ2-3, the full variable domain reads GAGVSQSPSNKVTEKGKDVELRCDPISGHTALYWYRQSLGQGLEFLIYFQGNSAPDKSGLPSDRFSAERTGGSVSTLTIQRTQQEDSAVYLCASSPLGDTQYFGPGTRLTVL.

This clonotype was seen many times. V is TRBV11-2 and J is TRBJ2-1; 13 bases line up with TRBD2. Germline loops: CDR1 SGHAT, CDR2 FQNNGV. V lost 2 bases and J lost 9; bases outside the gene matches: 10. The CDR3 extends over 17 amino acids. Here the CDR3 reads CASSLSLRLAGGAEQFF. Here the CDR3 DNA reads TGTGCCAGCAGCTTATCCCTCCGACTAGCGGGGGGAGCTGAGCAGTTCTTC.

This clonotype was detected many times. The rearrangement joins TRBV4-2 to TRBJ2-6; D gene uncertain. The ends were cut back, 0 bases at V and 3 bases at J, with 6 bases in the middle. The CDR3 contains 15 residues. Germline CDR1 and CDR2: LGHNA and YNFKEQ. The DNA of the CDR3 is TGTGCCAGCAGCCAAGATCGCGATGGGGCCAACGTCCTGACTTTC. Amino acid sequence: CASSQDRDGANVLTF.

The chain combines TRBV7-2 with TRBJ2-7; D is tentatively TRBD1 or TRBD2 (6 bases each). Looked up from germline, CDR1 is SGHTA and CDR2 is FQGNSA. Trimming removed 5 bases from V and 4 bases from J, with 18 bases in between. The CDR3 has 15 residues. Written as DNA, the CDR3 is TGTGCCAGCAGCCCCCAGGAGGGGGGTCTGTACGAGCAGTACTTC. Translating it yields CASSPQEGGLYEQYF.

This clonotype was seen ten or more times. The chain uses TRBV28 and TRBJ2-1; TRBD1 is a possible D gene (5 bases). Per germline, CDR1 MDHEN and CDR2 SYDVKM. CDR3 length: 17 residues. The V gene lost 4 bases and the J gene lost 0 bases, with 16 bases spanning the gap. The CDR3 reads CASSYQGLRSSYNEQFF. In DNA, the CDR3 is TGTGCCAGCAGTTATCAGGGTCTACGGAGCTCCTACAATGAGCAGTTCTTC.